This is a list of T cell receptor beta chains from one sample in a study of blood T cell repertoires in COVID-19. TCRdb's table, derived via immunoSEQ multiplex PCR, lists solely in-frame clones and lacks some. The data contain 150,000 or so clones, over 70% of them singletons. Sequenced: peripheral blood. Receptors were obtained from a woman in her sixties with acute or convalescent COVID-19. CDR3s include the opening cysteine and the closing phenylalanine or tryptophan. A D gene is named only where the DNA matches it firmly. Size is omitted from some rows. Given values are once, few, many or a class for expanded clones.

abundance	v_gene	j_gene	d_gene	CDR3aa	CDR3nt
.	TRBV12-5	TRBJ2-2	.	CASGQDSNTGELFF	TGTGCTAGTGGACAGGATTCGAACACCGGGGAGCTGTTTTTT
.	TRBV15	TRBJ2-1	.	CATSRVRGSYNEQFF	TGTGCCACCAGCAGAGTGCGGGGCTCCTACAATGAGCAGTTCTTC
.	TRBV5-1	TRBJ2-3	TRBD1	CASSLEGTGGADTQYF	TGCGCCAGCAGCTTGGAAGGGACAGGGGGCGCAGATACGCAGTATTTT
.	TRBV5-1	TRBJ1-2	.	CASSATTANYGYTF	TGCGCCAGCAGCGCGACAACAGCTAACTATGGCTACACCTTC
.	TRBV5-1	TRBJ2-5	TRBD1	CASSLDRVETQYF	TGCGCCAGCAGTCTGGACAGGGTCGAGACCCAGTACTTC
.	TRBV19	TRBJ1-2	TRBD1	CASSIDRVGGYTF	TGTGCCAGTAGTATCGACAGGGTGGGTGGCTACACCTTC
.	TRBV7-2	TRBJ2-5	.	CASSLGPLAGQETQYF	TGTGCCAGCAGCTTAGGACCCCTGGCAGGACAAGAGACCCAGTACTTC
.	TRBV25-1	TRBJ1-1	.	CASSESGVVTEAFF	TGTGCCAGCAGTGAGTCAGGGGTAGTGACTGAAGCTTTCTTT
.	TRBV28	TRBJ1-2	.	CATGLQGSGYTF	TGTGCCACCGGCCTACAGGGTAGTGGCTACACCTTC
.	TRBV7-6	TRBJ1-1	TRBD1	CASSPDRDVTEAFF	TGTGCCAGCAGCCCGGACAGGGACGTCACTGAAGCTTTCTTT
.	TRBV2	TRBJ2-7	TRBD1	CASSRRQGATDEQYF	TGTGCCAGCAGCCGCCGACAGGGGGCTACCGACGAGCAGTACTTC
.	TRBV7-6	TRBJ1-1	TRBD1	CASSPRTGRTEAFF	TGTGCCAGCAGCCCCCGGACAGGGAGGACTGAAGCTTTCTTT
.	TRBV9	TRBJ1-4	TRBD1	CASSPRQGGFAANEKLFF	TGTGCCAGCAGCCCCCGACAGGGAGGATTCGCGGCTAATGAAAAACTGTTTTTT
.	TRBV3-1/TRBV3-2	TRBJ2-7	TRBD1	CASSQGQGTYEQYF	TGTGCCAGCAGCCAAGGACAGGGCACCTACGAGCAGTACTTC
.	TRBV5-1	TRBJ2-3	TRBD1	CASSQFGQGGSDTQYF	TGCGCCAGCAGCCAGTTCGGACAGGGAGGTTCAGATACGCAGTATTTT
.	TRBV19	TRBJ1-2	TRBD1	CASRATGGASYGYTF	TGTGCCAGTAGAGCCACAGGGGGCGCGAGCTATGGCTACACCTTC
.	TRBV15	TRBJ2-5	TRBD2	CATSRDYGGGPGETQYF	TGTGCCACCAGCAGAGATTACGGCGGGGGGCCGGGGGAGACCCAGTACTTC
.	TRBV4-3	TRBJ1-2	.	CASSQQRGGLQGYTF	TGCGCCAGCAGCCAACAACGGGGGGGGCTACAGGGCTACACCTTC
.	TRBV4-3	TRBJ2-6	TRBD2	CASSQDYGGVRSGANVLTF	TGCGCCAGCAGCCAAGATTATGGGGGGGTACGCTCTGGGGCCAACGTCCTGACTTTC
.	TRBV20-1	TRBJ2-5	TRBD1	CSGQGRETQYF	TGCAGTGGACAGGGCCGAGAGACCCAGTACTTC
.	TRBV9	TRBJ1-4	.	CASRWTVNEKLFF	TGTGCCAGCAGATGGACAGTTAATGAAAAACTGTTTTTT
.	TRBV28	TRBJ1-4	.	CASRTAGVRNEKLFF	TGTGCCAGCAGAACCGCAGGGGTCCGAAATGAAAAACTGTTTTTT
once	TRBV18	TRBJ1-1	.	CASSPVVGAYGTEAFF	TGTGCCAGCTCACCAGTGGTGGGGGCGTATGGGACTGAAGCTTTCTTT
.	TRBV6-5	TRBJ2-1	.	CASSHGTEQFF	TGTGCCAGCAGTCACGGGACAGAGCAGTTCTTC
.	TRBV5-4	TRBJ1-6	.	CASSLTPSYNSPLHF	TGTGCCAGCAGCCTCACGCCCAGCTATAATTCACCCCTCCACTTT
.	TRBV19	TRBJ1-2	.	CASRGGGAYGYTF	TGTGCCAGCCGAGGGGGGGGCGCCTATGGCTACACCTTC